The next 24 T cell receptor beta chains were all read from a single sample in a study of blood T cell repertoires in COVID-19. Assay: immunoSEQ multiplex PCR; the TCRdb copy retains only in-frame clones and omits some. The sample lists around 400,000 clones; around 89% were seen once. What was sequenced was peripheral blood. Receptors were obtained from a man aged 40-49 years with acute or convalescent COVID-19.

The chain is built from TRBV5-1 and TRBJ2-7, with D perhaps TRBD2 (6 bases). Trimming cost V 1 base and J 3 bases, with 11 bases left between them. The V gene's germline CDR1 is SGHRS and CDR2 YFSETQ. The CDR3 extends over 14 amino acids. CDR3 nucleotide sequence: TGCGCCAGCAGCTTGAGACTAGTTAACTACGAGCAGTACTTC. It yields the protein CASSLRLVNYEQYF.

The chain joins TRBV18 to TRBJ1-5; a weak D match, TRBD1 (5 bases). V lost 1 base and J lost 10, with 17 bases in between. Per the germline V gene, CDR1 is KGHSH and CDR2 is LQKENI. The CDR3 covers 15 residues. The CDR3 sequence is CASSPLSRGEGPQHF. The CDR3 bases are TGTGCCAGCTCACCACTCTCCCGGGGGGAAGGTCCCCAGCATTTT. Looking up the rest from reference TRBV18 and TRBJ1-5 gives the full variable domain: NAGVMQNPRHLVRRRGQEARLRCSPMKGHSHVYWYRQLPEEGLKFMVYLQKENIIDESGMPKERFSAEFPKEGPSILRIQQVVRGDSAAYFCASSPLSRGEGPQHFGDGTRLSIL.

The chain's CDR3 is CASTASRQETQYF. The CDR3 DNA is TGTGCCAGCACCGCGAGCCGCCAAGAGACCCAGTACTTC. The chain uses TRBV7-6 and TRBJ2-5; D is uncertain. CDR3 size: 13 residues. Germline V CDR1 and CDR2: SGHVS, FNYEAQ. The V end lost 7 bases, the J end lost 1 base, and 10 bases lay between the germline ends.

The chain links TRBV6-2 or TRBV6-3 to TRBJ2-2, with D possibly matching TRBD2 (5 bases). The germline CDR1 and CDR2 sequences are MNHEY and SVGEGT. V dropped 2 bases and J dropped 7 bases, with 11 bases sitting between them. The CDR3 contains 14 residues. CDR3 region: CASSYLFAGGELFF. In nucleotides, the CDR3 is TGTGCCAGCAGTTACCTCTTTGCGGGCGGGGAGCTGTTTTTT.

The chain uses TRBV11-2 and TRBJ1-6; a weak D match, TRBD1 (5 bases). The CDR3 loop spans 18 amino acids. Trimming shortened V by 5 bases and J by 0 bases, and 17 bases separated the two germline ends. Germline V gives CDR1 SGHAT, CDR2 FQNNGV. This CDR3 is CASSLAGISSSYNSPLHF. The CDR3 bases are TGTGCCAGCAGCCTAGCAGGGATTTCTAGCTCCTATAATTCACCCCTCCACTTT.

V gene TRBV19 combines with J gene TRBJ2-7, with D possibly matching TRBD1 (6 bases). CDR3 length: 16 residues. Trimming cost V 5 bases and J 0 bases, with 17 bases left between them. CDR1 is LNHDA, CDR2 SQIVND, per germline (reference sequence). CDR3 protein: CASSPNLDSSSYEQYF. The CDR3, as DNA: TGTGCCAGTAGTCCCAACCTGGACAGTAGCTCCTACGAGCAGTACTTC.

A note on this clone: The sample holds other DNA sequences that translate to the same CDR3. The CDR3, as DNA: TGTGCCAGTAGTATAGTTGGGACAGGGGGCACTGAAGCTTTCTTT. Its protein product is CASSIVGTGGTEAFF. The chain is built from TRBV19 and TRBJ1-1; 11 positions agree with TRBD1. This CDR3 has 15 amino acids. Trimming at V came to 1 base and at J to 4 bases, leaving 2 bases not matched to a gene. CDR1 LNHDA and CDR2 SQIVND come from the germline V gene (reference sequence). Full variable domain (outside the CDR3, taken from reference TRBV19 and TRBJ1-1): DGGITQSPKYLFRKEGQNVTLSCEQNLNHDAMYWYRQDPGQGLRLIYYSQIVNDFQKGDIAEGYSVSREKKESFPLTVTSAQKNPTAFYLCASSIVGTGGTEAFFGQGTRLTVV.

The chain employs TRBV29-1 and TRBJ2-1; 9 bases are a match to TRBD1. Germline CDR1 reads SQVTM; CDR2 reads ANQGSEA. V was clipped by 3 bases and J by 8 bases; unmatched bases: 5. The CDR3 contains 13 residues. CDR3: CSVDRDRDDEQFF. The CDR3 region has the DNA TGCAGCGTTGACCGGGACAGGGACGATGAGCAGTTCTTC.

This clone has only one observation. The gene calls are TRBV30 and TRBJ2-6; 8 bases match TRBD2. Germline-derived CDR1 and CDR2 are GTSNPN and SVGIG (reference sequence). The J segment lost 0 bases and the V segment lost 3 bases, leaving 7 bases of the junction unmatched. CDR3 length: 17 amino acids. DNA for the CDR3: TGTGCCTGGAGCCTCCCGGCGGGGGGCTCTGGGGCCAACGTCCTGACTTTC. This encodes CAWSLPAGGSGANVLTF.

The rearrangement uses TRBV19 and TRBJ1-5; D call uncertain. V gave up 5 bases and J gave up 0 bases, with 8 bases separating them. From germline, CDR1 is LNHDA and CDR2 SQIVND (reference sequence). The CDR3 runs to 14 residues. CDR3 protein: CASSWALSNQPQHF. CDR3 coding DNA: TGTGCCAGTAGTTGGGCACTTAGCAATCAGCCCCAGCATTTT.

As to this clone: Distinct nucleotide sequences in the sample also encode this CDR3. The chain is built from TRBV18 and TRBJ1-2; TRBD1 matches at 7 bases. The germline gives CDR1 KGHSH, CDR2 LQKENI. J gave up 5 bases and V 3 bases, and 3 bases lay outside the gene matches. The CDR3 covers 13 residues. CDR3 region: CASSPSGGYGYTF. As DNA, the CDR3 is TGTGCCAGCTCACCGTCAGGGGGATATGGCTACACCTTC.

The chain combines TRBV9 with TRBJ1-2, with 9 bases identical to TRBD1. V shed 0 bases and J 7 bases; nucleotides not matched to a gene: 13. The CDR3 extends over 17 amino acids. Germline-derived CDR1 and CDR2 are SGDLS and YYNGEE. The CDR3 region is CASSVGTGARETTGYTF. In nucleotides, the CDR3 is TGTGCCAGCAGCGTAGGGACAGGGGCTCGGGAGACCACTGGCTACACCTTC.

The CDR3 is CASISGTGGEQYF. The CDR3 DNA sequence: TGTGCCAGCATTTCGGGGACAGGGGGCGAGCAGTACTTC. The rearrangement links TRBV6-5 to TRBJ2-7, with TRBD1 matching over 11 bases. V lost 7 bases and J lost 6; bases outside the gene matches: 5. The CDR3 sequence is 13 residues long. CDR1 is MNHEY, CDR2 SVGAGI, per germline.

The chain recombines TRBV4-1 with TRBJ2-2, with TRBD2 matching over 7 bases. Germline lookup yields CDR1 MGHRA and CDR2 YSYEKL. The CDR3 length is 17 residues. Losses at the gene ends were 1 base for V and 1 base for J; bases not matched to a gene: 6. In DNA form, the CDR3 reads TGCGCCAGCAGCCAAGTTCGAGCGGGGCTGAACACCGGGGAGCTGTTTTTT. This sequence encodes CASSQVRAGLNTGELFF.

This clone was seen a handful of times. The genes are TRBV25-1 and TRBJ2-7; a weak D match, TRBD1 (6 bases). Trimming took off 2 bases at V and 6 bases at J, with 8 bases between the two ends. The length of the CDR3 is 12 residues. Germline CDR1 and CDR2: MGHDK and SYGVNS. DNA for the CDR3: TGTGCCAGCAGTGAAAACAGGGTCGAGCAGTACTTC. Its translation is CASSENRVEQYF.

This sequence joins TRBV27 and TRBJ2-1, with TRBD2 as a possible D gene (6 bases). Germline assignment: CDR1 MNHEY and CDR2 SMNVEV (reference sequence). The CDR3 extends over 11 amino acids. The V end lost 4 bases, the J end lost 12 bases, and 10 bases lay between the germline ends. CDR3 protein: CASSSRRGQFF. In DNA form, the CDR3 reads TGTGCCAGCAGTTCCCGGAGGGGGCAGTTCTTC.

On this clone: Other DNA sequences of this sample code for an identical CDR3. The chain has TRBV4-1 and TRBJ2-7, with 9 bases aligning to TRBD1. J lost 4 bases, V lost 4 bases, and 2 bases had no gene match. The CDR3 runs 13 residues. Germline assignment: CDR1 MGHRA and CDR2 YSYEKL. This CDR3 is CASSPDRGYEQYF. The CDR3 DNA reads TGCGCCAGCAGCCCGGACAGGGGTTACGAGCAGTACTTC.

This chain links TRBV5-1 with TRBJ2-3, with TRBD2 identical over 12 bases. The CDR3 spans 18 residues. Unmatched junction bases numbered 10, after V lost 4 bases and J lost 1 base. Germline V lookup: CDR1 SGHRS, CDR2 YFSETQ. CDR3 nucleotides: TGCGCCAGCAGCCACTCCGGGACTAGCGGGCAGGGCACAGATACGCAGTATTTT. This sequence encodes CASSHSGTSGQGTDTQYF.

The chain employs TRBV3-1 (or the pseudogene TRBV3-2) and TRBJ2-5; D is unclear. The V gene's germline CDR1 is LGHDT and CDR2 YNNKEL (reference sequence). The length of the CDR3 is 13 residues. V lost 0 bases to trimming and J lost 10 bases, with 12 bases between them. The CDR3 DNA follows: TGTGCCAGCAGCCAAGACCTAACGGTAGTCCAGTACTTC. It is translated as CASSQDLTVVQYF.

V is TRBV6-5 and J is TRBJ1-1; 7 positions match TRBD1. The germline gives CDR1 MNHEY, CDR2 SVGAGI. Trimming at V came to 5 bases and at J to 3 bases, leaving 9 bases not matched to a gene. The CDR3 runs 15 residues. CDR3 in amino acids: CASSPSRGSHTEAFF. CDR3 coding DNA: TGTGCCAGCAGTCCCTCCAGGGGGAGCCACACTGAAGCTTTCTTT.

The rearrangement joins TRBV15 to TRBJ2-7; D is possibly TRBD1 (6 bases). V shed 5 bases and J shed 6 bases, with 11 bases lying between them. Germline V gene sequence: CDR1 LNHNV, CDR2 YYDKDF (reference sequence). The CDR3 extends over 12 amino acids. DNA for the CDR3: TGTGCCACCAGCCACGGGACACTCGAGCAGTACTTC. As protein: CATSHGTLEQYF.

This chain connects TRBV2 to TRBJ1-5; D unresolved. Germline V lookup: CDR1 SNHLY, CDR2 FYNNEI. V was shortened by 0 bases and J by 0 bases, with 6 bases between the two germline ends. The CDR3 has 15 amino acids. CDR3 DNA: TGTGCCAGCAGTGAAGCGAGCTTTAGCAATCAGCCCCAGCATTTT. Its protein product is CASSEASFSNQPQHF.

The V and J genes are TRBV7-2 and TRBJ1-2; 10 positions match TRBD1. CDR3 length equals 15 residues. CDR1 is SGHTA and CDR2 is FQGNSA in the germline V gene. Losses at the gene ends were 5 bases for V and 5 bases for J; bases not matched to a gene: 8. The DNA for the CDR3 is TGTGCCAGCAGCGGTATGGGACAGGGGTGGTATGGCTACACCTTC. It encodes CASSGMGQGWYGYTF.

The gene calls are TRBV23-1 and TRBJ2-1; tentative D call: TRBD2 (6 bases). TRBV23-1 is given ORF status, its function remaining uncertain. Trimming pared 6 bases from V and 5 bases from J, leaving 20 bases between. CDR3 length: 16 amino acids. CDR3 residues: CASSLGTQNTHNEQFF. DNA for the CDR3: TGCGCCAGCAGCCTGGGGACTCAGAACACTCACAATGAGCAGTTCTTC.